This T cell receptor beta chain was obtained from a study of blood T cell repertoires in COVID-19. Clones were sequenced by immunoSEQ multiplex PCR, and TCRdb holds only the in-frame ones, with some missing. The table lists 250,000 to 350,000 clones, approximately 85% of them singletons, with 1% in the top ten. Participants spanned ages about 18 to 100 years and resided in about 25 US areas. Categorization into cohorts depended on clinical history that participants reported. CDR1 and CDR2 (germline): MNHEY, SMNVEV (reference sequence). The length of the CDR3 is 15 residues. The trim removed 5 bases at V and 2 bases at J, leaving 4 bases unmatched.

The source of this sequence is a woman under 40 who had recovered from COVID-19. V usage is TRBV27 and J usage is TRBJ2-1, with 9 nucleotides matching TRBD1. Specimen: PBMCs or T cells enriched from blood (not recorded which). The DNA of the CDR3 is TGTGCCAGCAGTATCCGGGACAGGGCCTACAATGAGCAGTTCTTC. It specifies CASSIRDRAYNEQFF.